A selection of T cell receptor beta chains follows, all from one sample in a study of blood T cell repertoires in COVID-19. The repertoire was sequenced with immunoSEQ multiplex PCR; TCRdb's copy has only in-frame clones and lacks some. The sample has 200,000 to 250,000 clones, more than 85% seen once; the top ten hold 0.7% to 0.85%. Sequencing used peripheral blood. The receptors originated from a man aged 55 to 69 with COVID-19, enrolled during active disease. CDR3s include the opening cysteine and the closing phenylalanine or tryptophan. Fields, in order: clone size, V gene, D gene, J gene, CDR3 DNA, CDR3 protein. D genes are given only for firm matches. Rows give clone size only sometimes, using once, few, many, or a class for an expanded clone.

>NA|TRBV14|TRBD1|TRBJ1-2
TGTGCCAGCAGTCGATCGGGGACAGGGGAATATGGCTACACCTTC
CASSRSGTGEYGYTF
>NA|TRBV27|NA|TRBJ1-4
TGTGCCAGCAGTCCATACACAGGGCTCACTAATGAAAAACTGTTTTTT
CASSPYTGLTNEKLFF
>NA|TRBV24-1|TRBD2|TRBJ2-1
TGTGCCACCAGCGCCGGGACTAGCGGGGGGGCCTTGGGTGAGCAGTTCTTC
CATSAGTSGGALGEQFF
>NA|TRBV30|NA|TRBJ1-3
TGTGCCTGGAGTGTACCAGGGTCTGGAAACACCATATATTTT
CAWSVPGSGNTIYF
>NA|TRBV7-3|NA|TRBJ2-1
TGTGCCAGCAGCCGGAGGGCTGGGACTGACAATGAGCAGTTCTTC
CASSRRAGTDNEQFF
>NA|TRBV5-6|NA|TRBJ1-2
TGTGCCAGCAGCCAAGAAACAGTACCAAACTATGGCTACACCTTC
CASSQETVPNYGYTF
>NA|TRBV3-1/TRBV3-2|TRBD1|TRBJ1-2
TGTGCCAGCAGCCTAGGGACAGGGGTGGACTATGGCTACACCTTC
CASSLGTGVDYGYTF
>NA|TRBV19|NA|TRBJ2-7
TGTGCCAGTAGTATGGCAGGACACTCCTACGAGCAGTACTTC
CASSMAGHSYEQYF
>NA|TRBV18|NA|TRBJ2-1
TGTGCCAGCTCACCACTCGAACTATCCTACAATGAGCAGTTCTTC
CASSPLELSYNEQFF
>NA|TRBV5-5|TRBD1|TRBJ1-5
TGTGCCAGCAGCTCGACAGGGGGCTCGGGGAGTCAGCCCCAGCATTTT
CASSSTGGSGSQPQHF
>NA|TRBV24-1|NA|TRBJ2-7
TGTGCCACCAGTGGGTCGGGAGAAGCCGAGCAGTACTTC
CATSGSGEAEQYF
>NA|TRBV3-1/TRBV3-2|TRBD1|TRBJ1-5
TGTGCCAGCAGCCTATCGGGACAGTCCAATCAGCCCCAGCATTTT
CASSLSGQSNQPQHF
>NA|TRBV7-2|TRBD1|TRBJ2-7
TGTGCCAGCAGACCGGGACAGGGTTACGAGCAGTACTTC
CASRPGQGYEQYF
>NA|TRBV18|TRBD2|TRBJ2-7
TGTGCCAGCTCACCGCCCGGGACTAGCGGGGGCGAGCAGTACTTC
CASSPPGTSGGEQYF
>few|TRBV28|TRBD2|TRBJ2-7
TGTGCCAGCAGTCAGGGACTAGCGGGACCCTACGAGCAGTACTTC
CASSQGLAGPYEQYF
>NA|TRBV23-1|NA|TRBJ1-2
TGCGCCAGCAAAGTGGGGCTGCTCTATGGCTACACCTTC
CASKVGLLYGYTF